A single sample gave rise to the 18 T cell receptor beta chains below, sequenced in a study of shared clonotypes between healthy human individuals. Only in-frame clones appear in the TCRdb table, and some are missing; sequencing was by immunoSEQ multiplex PCR. Here the sample spans 1.5 million to 1.9 million clones, around 98% being singletons. The sample comprised naive CD4+ T cells sorted from blood. Subset denoted: CD45RA+ positively selected. Every receptor here comes from a man aged 25-45 years in good health.

The chain has TRBV29-1 and TRBJ2-7; D is possibly TRBD2 (5 bases). V lost 0 bases and J lost 3, with 12 bases in between. Germline V lookup: CDR1 SQVTM, CDR2 ANQGSEA. The CDR3 totals 14 residues. The CDR3 sequence is CSVEDPWRSYEQYF. The CDR3 coding sequence is TGCAGCGTTGAAGATCCGTGGAGGAGCTACGAGCAGTACTTC.

This rearrangement joins TRBV5-4 to TRBJ2-1; 12 bases map to TRBD2. CDR1 is SGHNT, CDR2 YYREEE, per germline (reference sequence). This CDR3 spans 17 amino acids. J lost 6 bases, V lost 4 bases, and 11 bases had no gene match. The CDR3 loop is CASSRSLAGGGSNEQFF. The CDR3 DNA follows: TGTGCCAGCAGCCGGTCCCTAGCGGGAGGGGGTAGCAATGAGCAGTTCTTC. Using reference TRBV5-4 and TRBJ2-1 for the parts outside the CDR3, the full variable domain is ETGVTQSPTHLIKTRGQQVTLRCSSQSGHNTVSWYQQALGQGPQFIFQYYREEENGRGNFPPRFSGLQFPNYSSELNVNALELDDSALYLCASSRSLAGGGSNEQFFGPGTRLTVL.

The V and J genes are TRBV7-2 and TRBJ2-1; 13 bases line up with TRBD2. V trimming: 5 bases; J trimming: 3 bases; junction bases outside the gene matches: 4. Germline V CDR1 and CDR2: SGHTA, FQGNSA. The CDR3 is 16 amino acids. The CDR3 DNA is TGTGCCAGCAGCCATCGGACTAGCGGGAGCTACAATGAGCAGTTCTTC. It is translated as CASSHRTSGSYNEQFF.

This chain uses TRBV4-2 with TRBJ2-3, with 10 bases fitting TRBD2. Germline CDR1 and CDR2: LGHNA and YNFKEQ. The CDR3 runs 15 residues. The V and J ends lost 1 base and 6 bases, in that order; junction bases with no gene match: 4. In nucleotides, the CDR3 is TGTGCCAGCAGCCAAGTACTAGCGGGAAGGGATACGCAGTATTTT. Translating it yields CASSQVLAGRDTQYF.

This clone was observed a single time. The gene calls are TRBV11-3 and TRBJ2-2; 9 bases match TRBD2. Losses at the gene ends were 3 bases for V and 7 bases for J; bases not matched to a gene: 12. The CDR3 contains 17 residues. CDR1 is SGHNT and CDR2 is YENEEA in the germline V gene. CDR3 coding DNA: TGTGCCAGCAGCTTTTATAGCGGGAGAAGTCTCGGCGGGGAGCTGTTTTTT. Translation gives CASSFYSGRSLGGELFF.

This chain connects TRBV27 to TRBJ1-2; D gene ambiguous. The V end was cut by 2 bases, the J end by 4 bases, with 11 bases between. This CDR3 spans 14 amino acids. Germline loops: CDR1 MNHEY, CDR2 SMNVEV (reference sequence). The CDR3 loop is CASSLTPLVYGYTF. CDR3 DNA: TGTGCCAGCAGTTTAACTCCCCTGGTCTATGGCTACACCTTC.

The chain combines TRBV7-2 with TRBJ2-4; D gene unclear. CDR3 length equals 14 residues. CDR1 SGHTA and CDR2 FQGNSA come from the germline V gene. The V and J ends lost 2 bases and 1 base respectively, with 6 bases between them. In nucleotides, the CDR3 is TGTGCCAGCAGCTTAACGGGTGCCAAAAACATTCAGTACTTC. It is translated as CASSLTGAKNIQYF. The whole variable domain, remainder taken from reference TRBV7-2 and TRBJ2-4, is GAGVSQSPSNKVTEKGKDVELRCDPISGHTALYWYRQSLGQGLEFLIYFQGNSAPDKSGLPSDRFSAERTGGSVSTLTIQRTQQEDSAVYLCASSLTGAKNIQYFGAGTRLSVL.

The chain uses TRBV11-2 and TRBJ2-1; D not certain. Germline V gene sequence: CDR1 SGHAT, CDR2 FQNNGV. The CDR3 spans 13 residues. Deletions cut 0 bases from V and 8 bases from J, with 8 bases between. CDR3 sequence (DNA): TGTGCCAGCAGCTTAGATAGGGCCGATGAGCAGTTCTTC. Amino acids: CASSLDRADEQFF.

The rearrangement links TRBV19 to TRBJ1-1; D uncertain. The CDR3 length is 15 residues. The germline CDR1 and CDR2 sequences are LNHDA and SQIVND (reference sequence). Trimming shortened V by 3 bases and J by 1 base, and 12 bases separated the two germline ends. The chain's CDR3 is CASSIPWVTNTEAFF. As DNA, the CDR3 is TGTGCCAGTAGTATCCCGTGGGTGACGAACACTGAAGCTTTCTTT. The variable domain in full, with the rest retrieved from reference TRBV19 and TRBJ1-1, is DGGITQSPKYLFRKEGQNVTLSCEQNLNHDAMYWYRQDPGQGLRLIYYSQIVNDFQKGDIAEGYSVSREKKESFPLTVTSAQKNPTAFYLCASSIPWVTNTEAFFGQGTRLTVV.

The rearrangement links TRBV18 to TRBJ1-1; D unclear. The CDR3 contains 11 residues. The V gene's germline CDR1 is KGHSH and CDR2 LQKENI. Deletions cut 6 bases from V and 3 bases from J, with 5 bases between. The CDR3 region has the DNA TGTGCCAGCTCGAAAGACACTGAAGCTTTCTTT. The encoded protein is CASSKDTEAFF.

Details on this clone: Other DNA sequences within the sample encode an identical CDR3. This chain uses TRBV29-1 with TRBJ2-7; the D gene could be TRBD1 or TRBD2 (5 bases each). V was cut by 7 bases and J by 0 bases, with 7 bases left in between. The CDR3 extends over 11 amino acids. Germline CDR1 is SQVTM and CDR2 is ANQGSEA. The chain's CDR3 is CSAGTSYEQYF. The CDR3 DNA reads as TGCAGCGCTGGGACCTCCTACGAGCAGTACTTC.

Concerning this clone: A read error may produce the germline difference seen at one junction end. J is TRBJ1-5 and V is TRBV7-9, with a tentative D call TRBD1 (5 bases). The CDR3 length is 17 residues. From germline, CDR1 is SEHNR and CDR2 FQNEAQ (reference sequence). CDR3 residues: CASSVARGPGYNQPQHF. In DNA form, the CDR3 reads TGTGCCAGCAGCGTAGCGCGGGGACCAGGGTACAATCAGCCCCAGCATTTT.

The genes are TRBV7-7 and TRBJ2-1, with D perhaps TRBD1 (5 bases). CDR1 is SSHAT, CDR2 FNYEAQ, per germline (reference sequence). This CDR3 has 15 residues. The germline V and J ends were trimmed by 1 base and 2 bases, with 9 bases remaining between them. CDR3 sequence: CASSLEAGPYNEQFF. The CDR3 DNA is TGTGCCAGCAGCTTAGAAGCAGGGCCCTACAATGAGCAGTTCTTC.

V and J are TRBV4-3 and TRBJ1-1, with a weak D call TRBD1 (5 bases). Trimming pared 1 base from V and 6 bases from J, leaving 21 bases between. This CDR3 region has 17 residues. Germline lookup yields CDR1 LGHNA and CDR2 YSLEER. This CDR3 reads CASSQGPLGPSIPEAFF. The CDR3 coding sequence is TGCGCCAGCAGCCAAGGCCCTCTGGGGCCTAGTATCCCTGAAGCTTTCTTT.

The chain couples TRBV27 to TRBJ2-6; 11 nucleotides line up with TRBD2. The CDR3 has 17 residues. With 3 bases clipped from V and 4 bases from J, the junction kept 5 bases outside the gene matches. CDR1 and CDR2 from the germline V gene are MNHEY and SMNVEV (reference sequence). CDR3 coding DNA: TGTGCCAGCAGTTTGGGGACTAGCGGCCCCGGGGCCAACGTCCTGACTTTC. Its protein product is CASSLGTSGPGANVLTF.

The V call is TRBV19, the J call TRBJ1-5; unclear D gene. The CDR3 covers 11 residues. Germline loops: CDR1 LNHDA, CDR2 SQIVND (reference sequence). Trimming took off 7 bases at V and 7 bases at J, with 8 bases between the two ends. In DNA form, the CDR3 reads TGTGCCAGTAATAGCGGCCAGCCCCAGCATTTT. Translated, it gives CASNSGQPQHF.

V usage is TRBV7-9 and J usage is TRBJ2-7; the match to TRBD1 covers 7 bases. V lost 6 bases and J lost 7; bases outside the gene matches: 15. The CDR3 extends over 15 amino acids. CDR1 and CDR2 (germline): SEHNR, FQNEAQ (reference sequence). The CDR3 nucleotides are TGTGCCAGCAGTTACTGGACAGGAGGCCCTGGGGAGCAGTACTTC. Translated, it gives CASSYWTGGPGEQYF.

Points on this clone: The same CDR3 is also encoded by other DNA sequences in this sample. The chain combines TRBV5-1 with TRBJ1-1, with a possible D match to TRBD1 (5 bases). Trimming left V 2 bases short and J 7 bases short, with 15 bases between. Germline V gene sequence: CDR1 SGHRS, CDR2 YFSETQ. The CDR3 extends over 14 amino acids. Written as DNA, the CDR3 is TGCGCCAGCAGCTTCCTGACAGAAACGGGTGAAGCTTTCTTT. It is translated as CASSFLTETGEAFF. The entire variable domain, with the rest obtained from reference TRBV5-1 and TRBJ1-1, is as follows: KAGVTQTPRYLIKTRGQQVTLSCSPISGHRSVSWYQQTPGQGLQFLFEYFSETQRNKGNFPGRFSGRQFSNSRSEMNVSTLELGDSALYLCASSFLTETGEAFFGQGTRLTVV.